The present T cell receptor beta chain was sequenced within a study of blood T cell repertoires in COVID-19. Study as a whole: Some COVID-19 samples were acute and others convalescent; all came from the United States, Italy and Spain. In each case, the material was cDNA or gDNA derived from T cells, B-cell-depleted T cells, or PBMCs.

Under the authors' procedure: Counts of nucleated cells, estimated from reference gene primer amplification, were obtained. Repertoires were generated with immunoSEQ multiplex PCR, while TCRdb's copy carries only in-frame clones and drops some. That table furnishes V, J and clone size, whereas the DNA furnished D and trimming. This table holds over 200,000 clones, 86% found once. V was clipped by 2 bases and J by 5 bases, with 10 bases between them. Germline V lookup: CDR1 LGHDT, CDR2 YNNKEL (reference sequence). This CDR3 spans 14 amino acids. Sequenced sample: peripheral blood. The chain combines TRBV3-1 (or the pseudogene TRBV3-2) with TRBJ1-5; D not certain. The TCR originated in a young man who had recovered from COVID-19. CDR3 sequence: CASSQHPLHQPQHF. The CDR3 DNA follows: TGTGCCAGCAGCCAACATCCTCTACATCAGCCCCAGCATTTT.